This T cell receptor beta chain was captured by sequencing in a study of cytomegalovirus exposure and HLA in healthy donors. Overall study findings and caveats: A subsequent analysis found that TCR clusters from the first cohort also tended to co-occur in the approximately 110 validation repertoires, with 90% to 95% of cluster scores above 0. TCR beta chains numbering some 150 were designated cytomegalovirus-associated.

The method was immunoSEQ multiplex PCR; TCRdb's version includes in-frame clones alone and lacks a portion of them. The data contain roughly 300,000 clones, more than 75% of them seen just once; the ten biggest clones take up over 0.7%. Separation from the roughly 680-subject first cohort characterized the roughly 120-subject validation cohort, to which the donors belonged. Germline-derived CDR1 and CDR2 are MNHNY and SVGAGI (reference sequence). J was trimmed by 2 bases and V by 0 bases; bases with no gene match: 3. CDR3 size: 16 residues. A word on this clone: The antigen is not known.

The origin of this receptor is a young woman in good health and CMV-seronegative. Sequenced: PBMCs. J is TRBJ2-1 and V is TRBV6-6; 8 nucleotides match TRBD2. CDR3 bases: TGTGCCAGCAGTTACTCGACGCGGGGGGCCTACAATGAGCAGTTCTTC. Translation gives CASSYSTRGAYNEQFF.